The 2 T cell receptor beta chains in this list originate from one sample, sequenced in a study of CD8+CD57+ T cells in acquired aplastic anemia. Genomic DNA was employed as the template in profiling TCR beta VDJ and CDR3. One entry per CDR3 protein, called by TCRdb with MiXCR from the reads. There are under 150,000 distinct CDR3 sequences in the sample; almost 40% occur only once, and around 2.7% lies in the top ten. The patients chosen for sequencing had shown expansion of CD8+CD57+ cells (detected by flow cytometry). The sequenced sample consisted of sorted CD4+, CD8+, or CD8+CD57+ T cells (not recorded which) from PBMCs. These receptors were taken from a human donor with aplastic anemia.

This chain links TRBV6-5 with TRBJ1-1, with D unclear. Looked up from germline, CDR1 is MNHEY and CDR2 is SVGAGI. This CDR3 region has 13 residues. The V and J ends lost 2 bases and 0 bases respectively, with 4 bases between them. CDR3 coding DNA: TGTGCCAGCAGTTACGTCATGAACACTGAAGCTTTCTTT. Its translation is CASSYVMNTEAFF.

This clonotype was recorded many times. The genes are TRBV5-5 and TRBJ2-5; 9 bases are a match to TRBD2. After removal of 0 bases from V and 2 bases from J, the junction contained 5 bases not matched to a gene. This CDR3 comprises 16 residues. Per germline, CDR1 SGHKS and CDR2 YYEKEE (reference sequence). The CDR3 region is CASSLVAGGLQETQYF. CDR3 sequence (DNA): TGTGCCAGCAGCTTGGTGGCGGGGGGGCTGCAAGAGACCCAGTACTTC.